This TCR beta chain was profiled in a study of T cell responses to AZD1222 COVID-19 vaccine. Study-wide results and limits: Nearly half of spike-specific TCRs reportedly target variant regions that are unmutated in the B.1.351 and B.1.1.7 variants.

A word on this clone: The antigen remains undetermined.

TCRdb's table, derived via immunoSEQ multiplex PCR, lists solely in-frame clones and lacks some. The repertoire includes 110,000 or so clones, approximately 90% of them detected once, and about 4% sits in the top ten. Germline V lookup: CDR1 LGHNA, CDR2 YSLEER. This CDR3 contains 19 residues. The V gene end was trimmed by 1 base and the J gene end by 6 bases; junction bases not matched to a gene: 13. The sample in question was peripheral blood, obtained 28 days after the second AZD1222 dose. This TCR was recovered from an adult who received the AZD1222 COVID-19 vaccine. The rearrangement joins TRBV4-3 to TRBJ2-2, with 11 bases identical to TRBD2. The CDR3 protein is CASSQAGTSGARYPGELFF. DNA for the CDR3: TGCGCCAGCAGCCAAGCCGGGACTAGCGGTGCGCGGTATCCCGGGGAGCTGTTTTTT.